This section outlines one TCR beta chain sequence together with its context. What it binds is not known. Per sample, the assay covered 80,000 to 100,000 TCR templates. Profiling relied on immunoSEQ multiplex PCR, and the TCRdb table lists in-frame clones only, not all of them. The sample holds about 100,000 clones; roughly 94% are singletons and the top ten take 0.65% to 0.8%. The data stem from a study of siplizumab effects on memory and regulatory T cells. This CDR3 has 12 residues. Germline V gene data show CDR1 as SEHNR and CDR2 as FQNEAQ (reference sequence). The V and J ends lost 5 bases and 9 bases respectively, with 12 bases between them. Study-wide findings and caveats: Solely a minor proportion of alloreactive clones could be assigned to unstimulated subsets. The study did not confirm that proliferating Tregs from siplizumab cultures were suppressive. Naive T cell populations appeared to exhibit greater diversity than memory cells and appeared to be major alloresponse contributors.

The receptor's source is a human donor in good health. The sample comprised Tregs sorted from blood. The chain links TRBV7-9 to TRBJ2-3; D is unclear. The CDR3 protein is CASSPVGETQYF. CDR3 bases: TGTGCCAGCAGCCCCGTCGGAGAGACGCAGTATTTT.